Below, 8 T cell receptor beta chains from the same sample are listed, as sequenced in a study of shared clonotypes between healthy human individuals. Clones were read by immunoSEQ multiplex PCR, and TCRdb kept only the in-frame ones, dropping some. The table includes some 470,000 clones, about three quarters detected once. Sequenced sample: PBMCs. These receptors originate from a woman aged 40-49 years in good health. Some clones in this sample may be carry-over from other donors' samples.

This clone was seen just once. The chain employs TRBV30 and TRBJ1-1; 8 bases fit TRBD1. The V gene end was trimmed by 8 bases and the J gene end by 4 bases; junction bases not matched to a gene: 18. Germline CDR1 GTSNPN, CDR2 SVGIG (reference sequence). This CDR3 comprises 16 residues. The CDR3 sequence is CAQRGAGGDRGTEAFF. In nucleotides, the CDR3 is TGTGCCCAAAGGGGGGCAGGGGGCGATCGTGGCACTGAAGCTTTCTTT.

In this sample, this clone turned up once. A read error likely explains this, since a far larger clone differs by one base. The CDR3 sequence: CASSWVLGVREAFF. The CDR3 DNA follows: TGTGCCAGCAGTTGGGTACTGGGGGTTAGGGAAGCTTTCTTT. The chain joins TRBV6-6 to TRBJ1-1; a weak D match, TRBD1 (5 bases). Looked up from germline, CDR1 is MNHNY and CDR2 is SVGAGI (reference sequence). Trimming cost V 4 bases and J 8 bases, with 17 bases left between them. The CDR3 runs to 14 residues.

The chain has TRBV15 and TRBJ2-7, with a weak D call TRBD2 (5 bases). V shed 0 bases and J shed 6 bases, with 15 bases lying between them. Germline CDR1 LNHNV, CDR2 YYDKDF (reference sequence). This CDR3 spans 15 amino acids. The CDR3 nucleotides are TGTGCCACCAGCAGAGATAAGGCGGGCCCCGCCGAGCAGTACTTC. Its translation: CATSRDKAGPAEQYF.

A word on this clone: Other DNA sequences in the sample encode the same CDR3. The CDR3 reads CASSLAGGETQYF. CDR3 DNA sequence: TGTGCCAGCAGTCTAGCGGGAGGTGAGACCCAGTACTTC. V usage is TRBV7-2 and J usage is TRBJ2-5; TRBD2 matches 11 bases. The length of the CDR3 is 13 residues. Germline V gene sequence: CDR1 SGHTA, CDR2 FQGNSA. V trimming: 6 bases; J trimming: 5 bases; junction bases outside the gene matches: 2.

The chain recombines TRBV18 with TRBJ2-7, with 9 bases aligning to TRBD2. V was clipped by 3 bases and J by 6 bases; unmatched bases: 9. The CDR3 spans 15 residues. Germline CDR1 KGHSH, CDR2 LQKENI. CDR3 sequence (DNA): TGTGCCAGCTCACCGTCCGGGACTAGCAATCTCGAGCAGTACTTC. Residues: CASSPSGTSNLEQYF.

This clone was seen only once. V and J are TRBV28 and TRBJ2-6; D remains ambiguous. The CDR3 runs 14 residues. Per germline, CDR1 MDHEN and CDR2 SYDVKM. Trimming removed 3 bases at V and 5 bases at J, with 8 bases between. CDR3 amino acids: CASSFLRRANVLTF. CDR3 coding DNA: TGTGCCAGCAGTTTCCTCAGACGGGCCAACGTCCTGACTTTC.

Concerning this clone itself: The CDR3 does not close with the conserved phenylalanine or tryptophan, likely indicating a read error. The chain couples TRBV28 to TRBJ1-4; 9 bases fit TRBD1. The CDR3 runs to 13 residues. CDR1 MDHEN and CDR2 SYDVKM come from the germline V gene. V lost 7 bases and J lost 5; bases outside the gene matches: 2. The CDR3: CASKTGGNEKLFS. In nucleotides, the CDR3 is TGTGCCAGCAAGACAGGGGGAAATGAAAAACTGTTTTCT.

This chain links TRBV30 with TRBJ1-4; 9 positions match TRBD1. Losses at the gene ends were 7 bases for V and 5 bases for J; bases not matched to a gene: 8. Looked up from germline, CDR1 is GTSNPN and CDR2 is SVGIG (reference sequence). CDR3 length: 14 residues. The CDR3 loop is CALDTGGMNEKLFF. The CDR3 DNA reads as TGTGCCTTAGATACAGGGGGCATGAATGAAAAACTGTTTTTT. Full variable domain (outside the CDR3, taken from reference TRBV30 and TRBJ1-4): SQTIHQWPATLVQPVGSPLSLECTVEGTSNPNLYWYRQAAGRGLQLLFYSVGIGQISSEVPQNLSASRPQDRQFILSSKKLLLSDSGFYLCALDTGGMNEKLFFGSGTQLSVL.